These 23 T cell receptor beta chains originate from one sample sequenced in a study of T cell repertoires in cytomegalovirus infection. For these TCRs, the target antigens are not known. TCRdb analysed the reads with MiXCR anew, one entry per CDR3 protein. The table has 700,000 to 900,000 distinct CDR3 sequences, under 35% seen once. The sample in question was cultured CD8+ T cells from PBMCs, obtained from culture after CMV antigen stimulation. The source is a human donor in good health (CMV status not recorded). Some clones in this sample may be carry-over from other donors' samples.

The chain is built from TRBV24-1 and TRBJ2-2, with D unclear. This CDR3 is 16 amino acids long. The germline V gene encodes CDR1 KGHDR and CDR2 SFDVKD. V lost 1 base and J lost 2, with 10 bases in between. The CDR3 DNA follows: TGTGCCACCAGTGATTTCCGCGATATAAACACCGGGGAGCTGTTTTTT. As protein: CATSDFRDINTGELFF.

This clonotype was observed a handful of times. This sequence joins TRBV27 and TRBJ1-2; a possible D gene is TRBD1 (6 bases). V lost 3 bases, J lost 7 bases, and 12 bases lay in between. In germline, CDR1 is MNHEY, CDR2 SMNVEV (reference sequence). The CDR3 has 13 residues. This CDR3 is CASSFLTGFGYTF. The CDR3 coding sequence is TGTGCCAGCAGTTTTTTAACAGGGTTTGGCTACACCTTC.

The sample holds a few counts of this clonotype. The chain employs TRBV28 and TRBJ1-2; D is ambiguous. Germline CDR1 reads MDHEN; CDR2 reads SYDVKM. The length of the CDR3 is 15 residues. V lost 5 bases and J 4 bases, leaving 17 bases between the germline ends. This chain's CDR3 is CASSPLDRLGYGYTF. CDR3 sequence (DNA): TGTGCCAGCAGTCCGTTGGACCGGCTGGGCTATGGCTACACCTTC.

V and J are TRBV10-2 and TRBJ2-7; 9 nucleotides align to TRBD1. J lost 2 bases, V lost 3 bases, and 5 bases had no gene match. Germline CDR1 and CDR2: WSHSY and SAAADI. This CDR3 has 15 amino acids. CDR3 protein: CASSEGTGSPYEQYF. The CDR3 DNA follows: TGCGCCAGCAGTGAAGGGACAGGGTCCCCCTACGAGCAGTACTTC.

The V call is TRBV27, the J call TRBJ2-5, with a tentative D call TRBD2 (5 bases). V lost 3 bases and J 5 bases, leaving 13 bases between the germline ends. Per the germline V gene, CDR1 is MNHEY and CDR2 is SMNVEV (reference sequence). There are 14 residues in the CDR3. CDR3 DNA: TGTGCCAGCAGTTTTTTGTCGTCGGGGGAGACCCAGTACTTC. Translated: CASSFLSSGETQYF.

The rearrangement links TRBV6-5 to TRBJ2-4, with TRBD2 matching over 9 bases. V was clipped by 7 bases and J by 9 bases; unmatched bases: 10. CDR1 is MNHEY, CDR2 SVGAGI, per germline. The CDR3 length is 14 residues. CDR3 residues: CASTQDSGGGIQYF. The CDR3 region has the DNA TGTGCCAGCACCCAAGATAGCGGGGGAGGCATTCAGTACTTC.

J is TRBJ2-6 and V is TRBV20-1; D possibly corresponds to TRBD2 (6 bases). Germline V gene data show CDR1 as DFQATT and CDR2 as SNEGSKA (reference sequence). V dropped 0 bases and J dropped 0 bases, with 12 bases sitting between them. This CDR3 has 17 residues. CDR3 residues: CSARDRGTPSGANVLTF. The CDR3 region has the DNA TGCAGTGCTAGAGATCGGGGGACTCCCTCTGGGGCCAACGTCCTGACTTTC.

The chain has TRBV7-9 and TRBJ2-2; TRBD1 matches at 8 bases. V lost 0 bases and J lost 7; bases outside the gene matches: 4. CDR1 and CDR2 from the germline V gene are SEHNR and FQNEAQ (reference sequence). The length of the CDR3 is 15 residues. CDR3 DNA: TGTGCCAGCAGCTTAGCGACAGGGGCGAGCGGGGAGCTGTTTTTT. Translation: CASSLATGASGELFF.

Here the CDR3 reads CASSKTENRRYEQYF. The DNA for the CDR3 is TGTGCCAGCAGTAAGACAGAGAATCGGCGCTACGAGCAGTACTTC. The chain carries TRBV6-5 and TRBJ2-7, with a tentative D call TRBD1 (5 bases). The CDR3 is 15 residues long. Trimming took 5 bases from V and 3 from J, leaving 17 bases between them. CDR1 is MNHEY, CDR2 SVGAGI, per germline.

A word on this clonotype: The junction and the germline gene differ at one end; a read error may be behind it. The V gene is TRBV7-2, the J gene TRBJ2-7; maybe TRBD2 (6 bases). Germline CDR1 reads SGHTA; CDR2 reads FQGNSA. The CDR3 extends over 11 amino acids. The CDR3 is CASSLGRGLHF. The DNA for the CDR3 is TGTGCCAGCAGCTTAGGACGGGGACTGCACTTC.

This clonotype has a handful of counts. The rearrangement joins TRBV9 to TRBJ1-1; TRBD1 is a possible D gene (5 bases). The CDR3 runs to 15 residues. The germline V and J ends were trimmed by 3 bases and 1 base, with 13 bases remaining between them. CDR1 is SGDLS, CDR2 YYNGEE, per germline. The CDR3 loop reads CASSDHPTGNTEAFF. CDR3 in DNA: TGTGCCAGCAGCGACCACCCTACAGGGAACACTGAAGCTTTCTTT.

The chain couples TRBV28 to TRBJ2-2; D not resolved. Germline CDR1 MDHEN, CDR2 SYDVKM. V was shortened by 2 bases and J by 6 bases, with 13 bases between the two germline ends. This CDR3 has 15 residues. CDR3 nucleotide sequence: TGTGCCAGCAGTTTAAATAGCTATGTGGCCGGGGAGCTGTTTTTT. Translated, it gives CASSLNSYVAGELFF.

The chain couples TRBV6-1 to TRBJ1-6; D is undetermined. The CDR3 totals 15 residues. Trimming left V 1 base short and J 1 base short, with 5 bases between. CDR1 is MNHNS, CDR2 SASEGT, per germline. In nucleotides, the CDR3 is TGTGCCAGCAGTGAAGAGGTATCCTATAATTCACCCCTCCACTTT. This translates into CASSEEVSYNSPLHF.

This clonotype was seen only a few times. The J gene is TRBJ1-2, the V gene TRBV7-6; no reliable D call. Germline V CDR1 and CDR2: SGHVS, FNYEAQ. Trimming pared 3 bases from V and 8 bases from J, leaving 28 bases between. The CDR3 has 18 residues. The CDR3 bases are TGTGCCAGCAGCTTCAAGGAGTATGACCCTATGGAAGGAAAGGGCTACACCTTC. It yields the protein CASSFKEYDPMEGKGYTF.

This clonotype has only a few counts. In DNA, the CDR3 is TGTGCCATCAGTGAGTCCCGCCGGCCAGGGATTACCGGGGAGCTGTTTTTT. Amino acid sequence: CAISESRRPGITGELFF. This chain connects TRBV10-3 to TRBJ2-2, with D possibly being TRBD1 (5 bases). The CDR3 extends over 17 amino acids. V was pared by 0 bases and J by 5 bases, with 16 bases between. In germline, CDR1 is ENHRY, CDR2 SYGVKD.

The chain recombines TRBV4-1 with TRBJ1-1, with a possible D match to TRBD1 (6 bases). The CDR3 runs 13 residues. V gave up 3 bases and J gave up 5 bases, with 10 bases separating them. CDR1 is MGHRA and CDR2 is YSYEKL in the germline V gene. CDR3 nucleotides: TGCGCCAGCAGCCAGGCAGGGGATACTGAAGCTTTCTTT. It yields the protein CASSQAGDTEAFF.

The chain is built from TRBV12-3 or TRBV12-4 and TRBJ2-2; D is unclear. The CDR3 length is 19 residues. The ends were cut back, 6 bases at V and 0 bases at J, with 23 bases in the middle. The CDR3 region has the DNA TGTGCCAGCAGAGATCTAGTGATAGGGAAAGGAGCGAACACCGGGGAGCTGTTTTTT. Amino acid sequence: CASRDLVIGKGANTGELFF.

The chain couples TRBV6-2 or TRBV6-3 to TRBJ2-2, with D tentatively TRBD1 (5 bases). Germline assignment: CDR1 MNHEY and CDR2 SVGEGT. The germline V and J ends were trimmed by 0 bases and 11 bases, with 16 bases remaining between them. The CDR3 is 15 amino acids. CDR3 DNA sequence: TGTGCCAGCAGTTACTCTCCTGCCAGGGCCCACGAGCTGTTTTTT. This sequence encodes CASSYSPARAHELFF.

This chain connects TRBV18 to TRBJ1-1; D is perhaps TRBD1 (5 bases). V was clipped by 3 bases and J by 6 bases, with 8 bases between them. The CDR3 runs to 12 residues. Germline V CDR1 and CDR2: KGHSH, LQKENI. CDR3 in amino acids: CASSPGDPEAFF. CDR3 in DNA: TGTGCCAGCTCACCGGGGGACCCTGAAGCTTTCTTT.

This clonotype was seen at least ten times. This chain joins TRBV6-1 and TRBJ2-3; 9 bases are a match to TRBD1. CDR1 is MNHNS and CDR2 is SASEGT in the germline V gene. Trimming cost V 0 bases and J 0 bases; bases outside gene matches: 7. CDR3 length: 18 residues. CDR3 region: CASSEALRGTGSTDTQYF. In DNA, the CDR3 is TGTGCCAGCAGTGAAGCGCTTCGGGGGACAGGGAGCACAGATACGCAGTATTTT.

V is TRBV7-9 and J is TRBJ2-3, with unresolved D. The CDR3 runs to 16 residues. V lost 5 bases and J 0 bases, leaving 15 bases between the germline ends. Germline V gene lookup returns CDR1 SEHNR and CDR2 FQNEAQ (reference sequence). CDR3 protein: CASSGFDRTSTDTQYF. Written as DNA, the CDR3 is TGTGCCAGCAGCGGGTTTGATCGAACTAGCACAGATACGCAGTATTTT. Full variable domain (missing parts from reference TRBV7-9 and TRBJ2-3): DTGVSQNPRHKITKRGQNVTFRCDPISEHNRLYWYRQTLGQGPEFLTYFQNEAQLEKSRLLSDRFSAERPKGSFSTLEIQRTEQGDSAMYLCASSGFDRTSTDTQYFGPGTRLTVL.

This chain links TRBV6-1 with TRBJ1-4, with 9 positions matching TRBD1. This CDR3 is 16 amino acids long. The junction had 12 bases not matched to a gene; V was cut back by 5 bases and J by 8 bases. Germline CDR1 is MNHNS and CDR2 is SASEGT. The CDR3 DNA is TGTGCCAGCAGTTACGGGGGGGACAGGGCGTACGAAAAACTGTTTTTT. This translates into CASSYGGDRAYEKLFF.

This clonotype was detected only a few times. The chain uses TRBV19 and TRBJ1-2; 7 bases fit TRBD1. Looked up from germline, CDR1 is LNHDA and CDR2 is SQIVND (reference sequence). CDR3 length: 14 residues. Trimming removed 6 bases from V and 3 bases from J; junction bases left unmatched: 7. CDR3 in amino acids: CASRGTAIHYGYTF. The CDR3 nucleotides are TGTGCCAGTAGAGGGACAGCTATACACTATGGCTACACCTTC.